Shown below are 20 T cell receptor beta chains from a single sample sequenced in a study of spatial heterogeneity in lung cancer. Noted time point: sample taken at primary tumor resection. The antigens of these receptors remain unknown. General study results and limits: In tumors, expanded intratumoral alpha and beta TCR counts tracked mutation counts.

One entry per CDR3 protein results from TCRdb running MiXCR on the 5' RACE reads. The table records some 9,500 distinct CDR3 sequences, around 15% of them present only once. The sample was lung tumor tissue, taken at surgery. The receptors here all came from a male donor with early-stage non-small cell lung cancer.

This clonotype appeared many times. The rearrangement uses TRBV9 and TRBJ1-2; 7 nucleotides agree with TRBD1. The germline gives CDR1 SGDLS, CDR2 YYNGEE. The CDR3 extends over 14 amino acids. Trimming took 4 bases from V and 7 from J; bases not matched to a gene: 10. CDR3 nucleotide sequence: TGTGCCAGCAGCTACCAGGGGGGGGCAGCTGGCTACACCTTC. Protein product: CASSYQGGAAGYTF.

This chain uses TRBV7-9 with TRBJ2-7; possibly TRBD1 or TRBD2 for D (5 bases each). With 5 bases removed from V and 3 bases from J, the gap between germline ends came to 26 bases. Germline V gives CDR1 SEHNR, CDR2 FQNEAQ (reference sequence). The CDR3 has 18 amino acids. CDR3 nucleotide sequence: TGTGCCAGCAGCCACCCGAGGGGAAGGGCCAATTTTTACTACGAGCAGTACTTC. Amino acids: CASSHPRGRANFYYEQYF.

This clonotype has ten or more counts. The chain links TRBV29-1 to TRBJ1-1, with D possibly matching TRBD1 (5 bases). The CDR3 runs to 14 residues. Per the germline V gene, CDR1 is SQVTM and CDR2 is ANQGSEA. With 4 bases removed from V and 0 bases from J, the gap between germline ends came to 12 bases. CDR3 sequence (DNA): TGCAGCGTTGCTGCAGGGTCCATGAACACTGAAGCTTTCTTT. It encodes CSVAAGSMNTEAFF.

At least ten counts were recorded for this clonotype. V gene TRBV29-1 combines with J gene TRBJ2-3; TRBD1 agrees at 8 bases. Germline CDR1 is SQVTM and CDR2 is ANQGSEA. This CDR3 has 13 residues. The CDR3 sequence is CSVRGRMTDTQYF. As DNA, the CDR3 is TGCAGTGTCAGGGGGCGCATGACAGATACGCAGTATTTT.

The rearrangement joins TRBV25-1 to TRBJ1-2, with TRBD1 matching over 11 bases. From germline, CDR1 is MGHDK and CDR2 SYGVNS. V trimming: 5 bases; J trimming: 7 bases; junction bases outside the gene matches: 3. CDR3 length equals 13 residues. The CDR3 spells CASSSGQGVGYTF. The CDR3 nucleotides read TGTGCCAGCAGTTCGGGACAGGGGGTTGGCTACACCTTC.

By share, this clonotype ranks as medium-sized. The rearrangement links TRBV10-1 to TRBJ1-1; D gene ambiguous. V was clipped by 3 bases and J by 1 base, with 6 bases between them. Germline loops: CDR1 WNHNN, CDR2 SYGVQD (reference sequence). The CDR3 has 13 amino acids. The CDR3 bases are TGCGCCAGCAGTGATGCAGCGAACACTGAAGCTTTCTTT. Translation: CASSDAANTEAFF.

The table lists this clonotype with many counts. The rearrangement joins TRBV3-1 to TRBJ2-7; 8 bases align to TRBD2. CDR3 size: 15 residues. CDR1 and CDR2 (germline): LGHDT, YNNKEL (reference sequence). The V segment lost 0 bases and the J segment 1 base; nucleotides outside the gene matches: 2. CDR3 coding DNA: TGTGCCAGCAGCCAAGAACTAGCGGTGTCCTACGAGCAGTACTTC. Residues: CASSQELAVSYEQYF.

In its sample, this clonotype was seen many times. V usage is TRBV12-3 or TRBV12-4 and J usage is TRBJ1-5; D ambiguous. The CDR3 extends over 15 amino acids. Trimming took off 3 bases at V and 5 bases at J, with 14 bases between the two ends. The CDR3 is CASSFFGEVDQPQHF. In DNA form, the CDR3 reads TGTGCCAGCAGTTTCTTCGGGGAGGTTGATCAGCCCCAGCATTTT.

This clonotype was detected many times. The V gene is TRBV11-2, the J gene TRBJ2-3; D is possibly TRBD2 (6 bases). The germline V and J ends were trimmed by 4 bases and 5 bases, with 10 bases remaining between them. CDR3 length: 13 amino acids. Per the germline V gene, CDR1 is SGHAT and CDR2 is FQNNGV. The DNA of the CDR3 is TGTGCCAGCAGCTCGGGGGACGGAGATACGCAGTATTTT. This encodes CASSSGDGDTQYF.

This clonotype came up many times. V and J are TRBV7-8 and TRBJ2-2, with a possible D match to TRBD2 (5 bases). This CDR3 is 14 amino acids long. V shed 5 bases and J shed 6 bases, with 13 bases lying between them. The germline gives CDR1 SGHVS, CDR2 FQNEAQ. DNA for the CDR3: TGTGCCAGCAGCCAAGGAGGCCTAGCCGGGGAGCTGTTTTTT. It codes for CASSQGGLAGELFF.

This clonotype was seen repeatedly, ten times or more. In DNA, the CDR3 is TGTGCCAGCAGTCCCTTCGGCGGGGATACGCAGTATTTT. Amino acid sequence: CASSPFGGDTQYF. The rearrangement uses TRBV28 and TRBJ2-3; D possibly corresponds to TRBD2 (5 bases). V was cut by 5 bases and J by 6 bases, with 12 bases left in between. The CDR3 length is 13 residues. The germline gives CDR1 MDHEN, CDR2 SYDVKM.

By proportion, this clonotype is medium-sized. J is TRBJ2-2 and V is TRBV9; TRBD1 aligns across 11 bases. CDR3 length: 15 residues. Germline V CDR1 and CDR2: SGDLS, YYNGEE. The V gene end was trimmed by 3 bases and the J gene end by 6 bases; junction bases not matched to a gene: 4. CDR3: CASSGTGGLPGELFF. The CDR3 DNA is TGTGCCAGCAGCGGGACAGGGGGCTTGCCCGGGGAGCTGTTTTTT.

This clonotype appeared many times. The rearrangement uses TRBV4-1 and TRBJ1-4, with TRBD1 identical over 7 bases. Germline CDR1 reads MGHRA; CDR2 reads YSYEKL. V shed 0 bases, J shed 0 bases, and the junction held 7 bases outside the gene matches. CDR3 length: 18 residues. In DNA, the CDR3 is TGCGCCAGCAGCCAAGAAGAAGGGGGCAGTGCAACTAATGAAAAACTGTTTTTT. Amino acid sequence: CASSQEEGGSATNEKLFF.

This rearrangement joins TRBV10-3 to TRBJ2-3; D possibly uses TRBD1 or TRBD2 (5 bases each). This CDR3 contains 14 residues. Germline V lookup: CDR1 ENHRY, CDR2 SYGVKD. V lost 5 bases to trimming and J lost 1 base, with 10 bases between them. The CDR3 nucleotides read TGTGCCATCAGTTCGGGACCCGGCACAGATACGCAGTATTTT. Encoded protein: CAISSGPGTDTQYF.

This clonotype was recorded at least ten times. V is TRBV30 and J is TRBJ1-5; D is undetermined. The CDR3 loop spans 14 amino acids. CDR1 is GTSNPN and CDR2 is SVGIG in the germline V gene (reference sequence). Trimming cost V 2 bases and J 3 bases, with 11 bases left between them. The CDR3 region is CAWSLSQLNQPQHF. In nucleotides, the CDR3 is TGTGCCTGGAGTCTGAGTCAGCTCAATCAGCCCCAGCATTTT.

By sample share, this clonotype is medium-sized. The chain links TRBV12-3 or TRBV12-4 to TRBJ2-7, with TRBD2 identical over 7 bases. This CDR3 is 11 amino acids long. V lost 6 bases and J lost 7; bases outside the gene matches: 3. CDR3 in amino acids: CASSGEGEQYF. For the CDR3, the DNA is TGTGCCAGCAGCGGGGAGGGAGAGCAGTACTTC.

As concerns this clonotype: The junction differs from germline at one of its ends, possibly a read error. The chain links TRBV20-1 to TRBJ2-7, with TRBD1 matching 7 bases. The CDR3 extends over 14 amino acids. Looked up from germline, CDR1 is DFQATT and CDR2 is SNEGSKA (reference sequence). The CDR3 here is CSAQSGQLAYDQYF. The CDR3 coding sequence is TGCAGTGCTCAGTCGGGACAGCTGGCCTACGACCAGTACTTC.

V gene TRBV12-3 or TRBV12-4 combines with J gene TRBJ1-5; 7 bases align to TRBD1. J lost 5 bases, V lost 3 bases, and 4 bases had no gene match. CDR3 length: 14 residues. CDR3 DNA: TGTGCCAGCAGTTTCACAGGGGCGCATCAGCCCCAGCATTTT. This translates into CASSFTGAHQPQHF.

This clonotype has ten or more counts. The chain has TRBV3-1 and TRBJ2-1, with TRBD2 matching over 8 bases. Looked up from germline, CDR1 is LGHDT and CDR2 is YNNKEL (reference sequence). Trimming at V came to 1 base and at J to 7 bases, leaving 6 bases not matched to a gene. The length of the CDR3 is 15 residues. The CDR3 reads CASSQVTGGGNEQFF. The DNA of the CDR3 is TGTGCCAGCAGCCAAGTAACGGGAGGGGGAAATGAGCAGTTCTTC.

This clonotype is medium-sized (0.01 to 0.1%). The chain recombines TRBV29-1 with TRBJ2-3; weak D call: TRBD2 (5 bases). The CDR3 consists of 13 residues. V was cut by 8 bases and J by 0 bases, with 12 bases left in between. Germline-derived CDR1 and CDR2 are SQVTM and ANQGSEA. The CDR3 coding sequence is TGCAGCCAAAGAGCGGCTAGCACAGATACGCAGTATTTT. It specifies CSQRAASTDTQYF.